This T cell receptor (beta chain) comes out of a study of blood T cell repertoires in COVID-19. Germline V CDR1 and CDR2: SEHNR, FQNEAQ (reference sequence). The CDR3 has 16 amino acids. V was cut by 5 bases and J by 3 bases, with 19 bases left in between. Authors' methods: Amplification of reference gene primers was used by the study to estimate nucleated cell counts. Clones were sequenced by immunoSEQ multiplex PCR, and TCRdb holds only the in-frame ones, with some missing. V, J and clone size are those of that table, while D and trimming were read from the DNA. This table holds under 250,000 clones, about 86% found once.

What was sequenced was peripheral blood. The receptor was isolated from a man in his forties or fifties with active or convalescent COVID-19. The rearrangement links TRBV7-9 to TRBJ1-2, with a tentative D call TRBD1 (6 bases). CDR3 bases: TGTGCCAGCAGCCTCCGACGACCAGGGGAAGACTATGGCTACACCTTC. Translation gives CASSLRRPGEDYGYTF.